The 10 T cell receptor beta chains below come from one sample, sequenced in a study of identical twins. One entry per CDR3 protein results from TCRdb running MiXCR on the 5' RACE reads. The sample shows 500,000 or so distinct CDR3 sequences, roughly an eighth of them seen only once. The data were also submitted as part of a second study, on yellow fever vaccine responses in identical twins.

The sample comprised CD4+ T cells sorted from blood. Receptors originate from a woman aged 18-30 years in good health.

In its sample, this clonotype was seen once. The CDR3 coding sequence is TGTGCCAGCAGGCTAGCGGGGTCCCTTTACAATGAGCAGTTCTTC. As protein: CASRLAGSLYNEQFF. The J gene is TRBJ2-1, the V gene TRBV6-1; TRBD2 agrees at 9 bases. The length of the CDR3 is 15 residues. CDR1 is MNHNS, CDR2 SASEGT, per germline. The J segment lost 4 bases and the V segment lost 6 bases, leaving 7 bases of the junction unmatched.

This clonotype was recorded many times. CDR3 loop: CASSLWSRGSSYEQYF. As DNA, the CDR3 is TGTGCCAGCAGTTTATGGTCTCGGGGATCCTCCTACGAGCAGTACTTC. This chain links TRBV28 with TRBJ2-7; a weak D match, TRBD2 (5 bases). Germline V gives CDR1 MDHEN, CDR2 SYDVKM. The length of the CDR3 is 16 residues. Trimming left V 0 bases short and J 0 bases short, with 12 bases between.

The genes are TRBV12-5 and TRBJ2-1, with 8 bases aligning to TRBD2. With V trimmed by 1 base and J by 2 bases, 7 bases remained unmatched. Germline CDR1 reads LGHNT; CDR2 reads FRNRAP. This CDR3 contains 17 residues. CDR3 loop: CASGLDQRTSPYNEQFF. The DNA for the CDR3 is TGTGCTAGTGGTTTGGACCAGAGGACTAGCCCCTACAATGAGCAGTTCTTC.

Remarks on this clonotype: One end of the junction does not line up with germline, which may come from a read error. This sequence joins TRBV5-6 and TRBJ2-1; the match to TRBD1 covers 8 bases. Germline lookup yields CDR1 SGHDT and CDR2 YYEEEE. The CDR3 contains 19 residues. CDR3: CASRFDPTPSSRDRNVDSF. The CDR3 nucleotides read TGTGCCAGCAGATTCGACCCAACCCCTTCCTCACGGGACAGGAATGTAGACTCCTTC.

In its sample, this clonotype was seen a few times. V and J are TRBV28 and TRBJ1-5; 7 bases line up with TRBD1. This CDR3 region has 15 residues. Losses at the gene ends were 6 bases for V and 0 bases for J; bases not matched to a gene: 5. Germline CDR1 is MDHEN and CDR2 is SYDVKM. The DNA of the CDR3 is TGTGCCAGCAGAGGGACAGTTTATAGCAATCAGCCCCAGCATTTT. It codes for CASRGTVYSNQPQHF.

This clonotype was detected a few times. The CDR3 region is CASSQVPGTGAYEQYF. As DNA, the CDR3 is TGTGCCAGCAGCCAAGTTCCCGGGACAGGGGCCTACGAGCAGTACTTC. The chain is built from TRBV3-1 and TRBJ2-7; 10 bases are a match to TRBD1. Germline CDR1 reads LGHDT; CDR2 reads YNNKEL (reference sequence). The CDR3 is 16 amino acids. Trimming cost V 1 base and J 2 bases; bases outside gene matches: 5.

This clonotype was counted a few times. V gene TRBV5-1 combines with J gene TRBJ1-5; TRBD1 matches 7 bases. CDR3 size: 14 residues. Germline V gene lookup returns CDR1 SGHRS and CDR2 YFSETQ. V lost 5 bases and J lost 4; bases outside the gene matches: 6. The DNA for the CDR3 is TGCGCCAGCAGTGAAGGGGGACAGAATCAGCCCCAGCATTTT. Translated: CASSEGGQNQPQHF. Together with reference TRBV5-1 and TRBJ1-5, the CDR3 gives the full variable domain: KAGVTQTPRYLIKTRGQQVTLSCSPISGHRSVSWYQQTPGQGLQFLFEYFSETQRNKGNFPGRFSGRQFSNSRSEMNVSTLELGDSALYLCASSEGGQNQPQHFGDGTRLSIL.

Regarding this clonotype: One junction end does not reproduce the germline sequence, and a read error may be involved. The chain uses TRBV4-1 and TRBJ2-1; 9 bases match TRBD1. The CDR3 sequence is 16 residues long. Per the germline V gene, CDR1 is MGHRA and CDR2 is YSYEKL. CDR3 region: CASSYVPPAVGDRGYF. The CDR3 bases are TGCGCCAGCAGTTACGTCCCGCCTGCAGTTGGAGACAGGGGGTACTTC.

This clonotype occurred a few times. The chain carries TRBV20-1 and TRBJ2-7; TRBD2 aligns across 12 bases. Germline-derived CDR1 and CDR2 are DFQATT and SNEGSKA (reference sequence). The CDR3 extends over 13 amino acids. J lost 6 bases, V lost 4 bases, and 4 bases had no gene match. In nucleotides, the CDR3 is TGCAGTGCTAACCGACTAGCGGGGGTCGAGCAGTACTTC. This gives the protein CSANRLAGVEQYF.

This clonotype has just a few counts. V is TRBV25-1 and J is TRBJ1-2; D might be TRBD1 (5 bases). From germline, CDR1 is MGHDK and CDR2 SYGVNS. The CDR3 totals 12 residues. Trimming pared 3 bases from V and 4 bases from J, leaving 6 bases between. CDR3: CASSDQGYGYTF. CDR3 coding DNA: TGTGCCAGCAGTGATCAGGGCTATGGCTACACCTTC.